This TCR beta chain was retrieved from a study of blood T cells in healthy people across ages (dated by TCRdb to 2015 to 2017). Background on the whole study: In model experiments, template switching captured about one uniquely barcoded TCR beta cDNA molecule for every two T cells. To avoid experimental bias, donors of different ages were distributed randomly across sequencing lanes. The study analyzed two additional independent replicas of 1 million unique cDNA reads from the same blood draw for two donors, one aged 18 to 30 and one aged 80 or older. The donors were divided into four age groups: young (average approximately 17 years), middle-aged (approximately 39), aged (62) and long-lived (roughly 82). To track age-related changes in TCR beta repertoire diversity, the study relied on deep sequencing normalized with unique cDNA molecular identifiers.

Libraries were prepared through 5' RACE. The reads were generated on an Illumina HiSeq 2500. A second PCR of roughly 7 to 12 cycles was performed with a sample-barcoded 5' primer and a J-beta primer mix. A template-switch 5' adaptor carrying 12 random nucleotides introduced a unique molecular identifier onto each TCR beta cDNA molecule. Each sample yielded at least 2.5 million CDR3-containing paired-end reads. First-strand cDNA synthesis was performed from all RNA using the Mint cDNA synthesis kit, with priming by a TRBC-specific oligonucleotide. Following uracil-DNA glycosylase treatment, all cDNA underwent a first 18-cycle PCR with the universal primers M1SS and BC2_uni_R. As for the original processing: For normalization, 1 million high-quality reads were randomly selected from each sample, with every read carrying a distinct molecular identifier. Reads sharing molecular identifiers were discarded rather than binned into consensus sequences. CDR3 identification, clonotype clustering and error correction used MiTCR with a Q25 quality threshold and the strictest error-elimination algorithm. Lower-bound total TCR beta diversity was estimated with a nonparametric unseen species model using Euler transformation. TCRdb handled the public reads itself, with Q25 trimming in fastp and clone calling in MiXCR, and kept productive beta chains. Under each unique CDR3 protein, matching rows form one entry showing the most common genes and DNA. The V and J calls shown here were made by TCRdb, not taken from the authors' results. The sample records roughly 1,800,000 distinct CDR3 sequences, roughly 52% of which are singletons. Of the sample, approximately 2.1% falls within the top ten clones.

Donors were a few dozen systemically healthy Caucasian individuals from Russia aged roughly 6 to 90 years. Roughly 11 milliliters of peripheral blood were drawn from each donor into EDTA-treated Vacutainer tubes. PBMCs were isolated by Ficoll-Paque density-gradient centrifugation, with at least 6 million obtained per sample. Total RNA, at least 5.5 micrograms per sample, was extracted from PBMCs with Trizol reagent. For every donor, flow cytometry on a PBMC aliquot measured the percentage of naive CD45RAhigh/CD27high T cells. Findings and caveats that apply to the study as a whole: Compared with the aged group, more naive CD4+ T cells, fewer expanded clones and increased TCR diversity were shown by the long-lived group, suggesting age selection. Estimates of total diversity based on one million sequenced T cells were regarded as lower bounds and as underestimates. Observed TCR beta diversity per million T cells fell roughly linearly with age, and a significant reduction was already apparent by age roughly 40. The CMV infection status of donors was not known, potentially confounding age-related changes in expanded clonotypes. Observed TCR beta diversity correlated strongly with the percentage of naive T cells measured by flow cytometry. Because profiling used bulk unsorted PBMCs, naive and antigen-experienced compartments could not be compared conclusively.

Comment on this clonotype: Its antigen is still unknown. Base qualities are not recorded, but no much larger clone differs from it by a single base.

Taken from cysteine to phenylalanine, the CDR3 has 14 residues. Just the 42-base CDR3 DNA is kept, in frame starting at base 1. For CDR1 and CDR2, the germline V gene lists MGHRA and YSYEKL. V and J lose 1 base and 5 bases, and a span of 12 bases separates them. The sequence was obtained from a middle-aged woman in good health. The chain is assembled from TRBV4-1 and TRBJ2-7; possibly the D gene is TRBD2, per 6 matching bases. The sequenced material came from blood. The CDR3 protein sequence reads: CASSQVGGTHEQYF. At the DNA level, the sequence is TGCGCCAGCAGCCAAGTCGGAGGGACGCACGAGCAGTACTTC.